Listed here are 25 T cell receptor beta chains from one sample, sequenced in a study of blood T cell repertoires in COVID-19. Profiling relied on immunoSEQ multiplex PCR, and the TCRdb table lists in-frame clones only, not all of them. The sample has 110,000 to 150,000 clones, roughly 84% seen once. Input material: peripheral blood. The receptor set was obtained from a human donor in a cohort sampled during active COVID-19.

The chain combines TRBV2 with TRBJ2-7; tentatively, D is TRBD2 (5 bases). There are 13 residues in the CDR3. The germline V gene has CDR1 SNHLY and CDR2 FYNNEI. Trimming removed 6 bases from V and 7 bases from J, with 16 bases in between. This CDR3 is CASRLQSTGEQYF. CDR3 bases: TGTGCCAGCAGACTACAGAGCACGGGGGAGCAGTACTTC.

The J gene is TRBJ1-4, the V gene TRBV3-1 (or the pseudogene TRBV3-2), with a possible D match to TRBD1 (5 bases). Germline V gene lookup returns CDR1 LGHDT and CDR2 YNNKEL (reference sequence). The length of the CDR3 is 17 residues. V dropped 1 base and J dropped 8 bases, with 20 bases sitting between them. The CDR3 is CASSQVSGSGLSEKLFF. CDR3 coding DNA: TGTGCCAGCAGCCAAGTGTCTGGGTCAGGGCTCTCGGAAAAACTGTTTTTT.

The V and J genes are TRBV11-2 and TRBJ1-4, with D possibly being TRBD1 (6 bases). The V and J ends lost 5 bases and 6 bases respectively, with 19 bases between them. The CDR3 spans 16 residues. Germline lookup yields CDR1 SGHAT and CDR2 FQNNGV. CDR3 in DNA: TGTGCCAGCAGCCGACGGGACACCCAGGGCCATGAAAAACTGTTTTTT. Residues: CASSRRDTQGHEKLFF.

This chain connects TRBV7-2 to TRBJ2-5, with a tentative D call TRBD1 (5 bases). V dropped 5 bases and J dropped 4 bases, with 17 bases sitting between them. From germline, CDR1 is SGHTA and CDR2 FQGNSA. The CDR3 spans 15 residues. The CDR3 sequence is CASSMGPPAPETQYF. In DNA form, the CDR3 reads TGTGCCAGCAGCATGGGGCCCCCTGCCCCAGAGACCCAGTACTTC.

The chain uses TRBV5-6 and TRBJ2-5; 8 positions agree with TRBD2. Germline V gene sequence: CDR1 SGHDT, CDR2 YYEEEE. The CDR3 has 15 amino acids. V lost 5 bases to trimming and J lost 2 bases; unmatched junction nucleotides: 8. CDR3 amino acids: CASRKTSVGQETQYF. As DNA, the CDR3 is TGTGCCAGCAGGAAGACTAGCGTAGGACAAGAGACCCAGTACTTC. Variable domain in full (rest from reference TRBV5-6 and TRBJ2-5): DAGVTQSPTHLIKTRGQQVTLRCSPKSGHDTVSWYQQALGQGPQFIFQYYEEEERQRGNFPDRFSGHQFPNYSSELNVNALLLGDSALYLCASRKTSVGQETQYFGPGTRLLVL.

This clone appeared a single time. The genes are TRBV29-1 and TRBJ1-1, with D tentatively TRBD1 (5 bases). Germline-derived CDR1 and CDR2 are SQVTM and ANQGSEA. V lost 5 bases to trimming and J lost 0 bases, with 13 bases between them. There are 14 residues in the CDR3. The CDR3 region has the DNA TGCAGCGTTCGTGGCCGGGGGATGAACACTGAAGCTTTCTTT. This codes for CSVRGRGMNTEAFF. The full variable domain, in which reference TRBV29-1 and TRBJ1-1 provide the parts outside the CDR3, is SAVISQKPSRDICQRGTSLTIQCQVDSQVTMMFWYRQQPGQSLTLIATANQGSEATYESGFVIDKFPISRPNLTFSTLTVSNMSPEDSSIYLCSVRGRGMNTEAFFGQGTRLTVV.

CDR3 amino acids: CASLDRDRLNTEAFF. In nucleotides, the CDR3 is TGCGCCAGCTTGGATAGGGACAGGTTGAACACTGAAGCTTTCTTT. The V call is TRBV5-1, the J call TRBJ1-1; TRBD1 aligns across 8 bases. The V gene's germline CDR1 is SGHRS and CDR2 YFSETQ. V lost 7 bases to trimming and J lost 0 bases; unmatched junction nucleotides: 8. The CDR3 sequence is 15 residues long. Based on the CDR3 plus reference TRBV5-1 and TRBJ1-1, the full variable domain is KAGVTQTPRYLIKTRGQQVTLSCSPISGHRSVSWYQQTPGQGLQFLFEYFSETQRNKGNFPGRFSGRQFSNSRSEMNVSTLELGDSALYLCASLDRDRLNTEAFFGQGTRLTVV.

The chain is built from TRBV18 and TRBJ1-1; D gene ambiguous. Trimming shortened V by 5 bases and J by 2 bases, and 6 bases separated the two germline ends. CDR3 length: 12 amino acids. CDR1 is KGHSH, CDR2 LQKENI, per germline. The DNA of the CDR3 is TGTGCCAGCTCAACGCTAAACACTGAAGCTTTCTTT. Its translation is CASSTLNTEAFF.

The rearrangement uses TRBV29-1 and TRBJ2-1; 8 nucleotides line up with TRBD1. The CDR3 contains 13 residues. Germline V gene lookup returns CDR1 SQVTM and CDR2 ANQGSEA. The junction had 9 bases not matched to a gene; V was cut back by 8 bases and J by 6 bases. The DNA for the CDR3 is TGCAGCCCCGAGACAGGGGCGGGCAATGAGCAGTTCTTC. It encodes CSPETGAGNEQFF.

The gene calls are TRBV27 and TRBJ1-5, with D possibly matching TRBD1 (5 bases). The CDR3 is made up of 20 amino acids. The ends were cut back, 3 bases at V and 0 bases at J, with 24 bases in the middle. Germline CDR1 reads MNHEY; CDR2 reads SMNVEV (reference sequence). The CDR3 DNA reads TGTGCCAGCAGTTTGAGATTGAGTGGGGAGGGACCTTATAGCAATCAGCCCCAGCATTTT. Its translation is CASSLRLSGEGPYSNQPQHF.

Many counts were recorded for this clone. CDR3 coding DNA: TGTGCCAGCAGTTTCGGGACAGGGGGCGATGGCTACACCTTC. It encodes CASSFGTGGDGYTF. This chain connects TRBV25-1 to TRBJ1-2, with 12 positions matching TRBD1. The germline V gene encodes CDR1 MGHDK and CDR2 SYGVNS. CDR3 length: 14 residues. Trimming removed 5 bases from V and 6 bases from J; junction bases left unmatched: 4.

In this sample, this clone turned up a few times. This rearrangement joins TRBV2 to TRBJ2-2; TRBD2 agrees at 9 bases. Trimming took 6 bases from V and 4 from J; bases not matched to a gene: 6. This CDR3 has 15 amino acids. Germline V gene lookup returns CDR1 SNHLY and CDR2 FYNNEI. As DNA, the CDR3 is TGTGCCAGCAGCGCCGGGACTAGCTTCACCGGGGAGCTGTTTTTT. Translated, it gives CASSAGTSFTGELFF.

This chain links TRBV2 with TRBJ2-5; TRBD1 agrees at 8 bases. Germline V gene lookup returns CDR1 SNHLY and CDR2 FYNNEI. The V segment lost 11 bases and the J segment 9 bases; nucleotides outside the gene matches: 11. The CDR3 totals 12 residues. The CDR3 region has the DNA TGTGCCTCGGGACAGGAGCCCCTGGCCCAGTACTTC. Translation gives CASGQEPLAQYF. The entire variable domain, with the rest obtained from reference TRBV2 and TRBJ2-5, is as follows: EPEVTQTPSHQVTQMGQEVILRCVPISNHLYFYWYRQILGQKVEFLVSFYNNEISEKSEIFDDQFSVERPDGSNFTLKIRSTKLEDSAMYFCASGQEPLAQYFGPGTRLLVL.

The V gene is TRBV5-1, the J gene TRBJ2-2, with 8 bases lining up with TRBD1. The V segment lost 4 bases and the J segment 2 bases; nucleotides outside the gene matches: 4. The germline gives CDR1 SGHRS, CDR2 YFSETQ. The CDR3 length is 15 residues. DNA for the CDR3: TGCGCCAGCAGCCAGACAGGGGTTAACACCGGGGAGCTGTTTTTT. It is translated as CASSQTGVNTGELFF.

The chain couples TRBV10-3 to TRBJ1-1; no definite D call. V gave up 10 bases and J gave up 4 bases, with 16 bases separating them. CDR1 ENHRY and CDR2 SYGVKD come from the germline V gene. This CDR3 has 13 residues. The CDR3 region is CATSTTSGTEAFF. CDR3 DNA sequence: TGTGCCACCTCGACCACCTCGGGCACTGAAGCTTTCTTT.

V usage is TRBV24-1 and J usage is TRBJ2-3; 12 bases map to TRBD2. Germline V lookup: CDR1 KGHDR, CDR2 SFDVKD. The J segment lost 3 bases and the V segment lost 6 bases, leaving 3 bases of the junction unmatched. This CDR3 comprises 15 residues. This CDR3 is CATSPSGGATDTQYF. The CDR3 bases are TGTGCCACCAGTCCTAGCGGGGGGGCGACAGATACGCAGTATTTT.

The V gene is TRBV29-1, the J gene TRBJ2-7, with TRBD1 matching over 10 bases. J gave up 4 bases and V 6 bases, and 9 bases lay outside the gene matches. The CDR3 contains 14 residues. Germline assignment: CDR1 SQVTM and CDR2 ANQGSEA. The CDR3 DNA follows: TGCAGCGTCTTCGGGACAGGGGTTCAGTACGAGCAGTACTTC. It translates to CSVFGTGVQYEQYF.

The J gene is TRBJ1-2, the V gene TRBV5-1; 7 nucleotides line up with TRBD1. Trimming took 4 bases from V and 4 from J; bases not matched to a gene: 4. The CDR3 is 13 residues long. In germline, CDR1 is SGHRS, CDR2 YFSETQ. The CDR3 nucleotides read TGCGCCAGCAGCCCGGGACAGTCCTATGGCTACACCTTC. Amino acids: CASSPGQSYGYTF. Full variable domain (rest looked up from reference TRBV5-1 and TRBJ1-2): KAGVTQTPRYLIKTRGQQVTLSCSPISGHRSVSWYQQTPGQGLQFLFEYFSETQRNKGNFPGRFSGRQFSNSRSEMNVSTLELGDSALYLCASSPGQSYGYTFGSGTRLTVV.

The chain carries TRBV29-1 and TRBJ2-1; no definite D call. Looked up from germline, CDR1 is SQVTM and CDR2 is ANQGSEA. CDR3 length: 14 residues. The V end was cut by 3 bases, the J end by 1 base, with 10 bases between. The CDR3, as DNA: TGCAGCGTTGATTTGGCGGTATCCTACAATGAGCAGTTCTTC. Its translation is CSVDLAVSYNEQFF.

The CDR3 bases are TGTGCCAGTACTTTGGGGCCGGGCACCGGGGAGCTGTTTTTT. Residues: CASTLGPGTGELFF. V usage is TRBV6-4 and J usage is TRBJ2-2; tentative D call: TRBD1 (5 bases). Germline loops: CDR1 MRHNA, CDR2 SNTAGT. This CDR3 has 14 residues. The V and J ends lost 9 bases and 4 bases respectively, with 15 bases between them.

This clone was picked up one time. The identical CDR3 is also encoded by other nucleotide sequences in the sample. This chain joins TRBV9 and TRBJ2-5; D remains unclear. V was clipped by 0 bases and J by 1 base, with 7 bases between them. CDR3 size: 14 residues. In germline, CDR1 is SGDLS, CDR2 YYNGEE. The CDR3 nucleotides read TGTGCCAGCAGCGTAGGCGGAACCCAAGAGACCCAGTACTTC. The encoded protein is CASSVGGTQETQYF. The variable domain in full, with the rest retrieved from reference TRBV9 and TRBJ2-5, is DSGVTQTPKHLITATGQRVTLRCSPRSGDLSVYWYQQSLDQGLQFLIQYYNGEERAKGNILERFSAQQFPDLHSELNLSSLELGDSALYFCASSVGGTQETQYFGPGTRLLVL.

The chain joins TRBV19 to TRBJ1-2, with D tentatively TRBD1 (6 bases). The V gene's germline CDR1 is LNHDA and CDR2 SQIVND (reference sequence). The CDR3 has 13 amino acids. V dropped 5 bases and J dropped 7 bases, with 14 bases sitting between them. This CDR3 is CASSSRGGLGYTF. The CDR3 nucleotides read TGTGCCAGTAGTTCTCGGGGGGGGCTTGGCTACACCTTC.

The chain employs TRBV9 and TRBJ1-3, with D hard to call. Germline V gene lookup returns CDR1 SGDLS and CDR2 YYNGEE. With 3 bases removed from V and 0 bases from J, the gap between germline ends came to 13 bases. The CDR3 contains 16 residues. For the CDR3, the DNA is TGTGCCAGCAGCGCCTTGGCGGGAGTCTCTGGAAACACCATATATTTT. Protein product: CASSALAGVSGNTIYF.

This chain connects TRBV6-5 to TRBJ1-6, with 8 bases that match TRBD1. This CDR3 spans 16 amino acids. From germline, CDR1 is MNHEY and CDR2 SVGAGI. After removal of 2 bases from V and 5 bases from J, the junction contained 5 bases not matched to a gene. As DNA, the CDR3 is TGTGCCAGCAGTTACACCGGGACAGGCCATAATTCACCCCTCCACTTT. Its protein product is CASSYTGTGHNSPLHF.

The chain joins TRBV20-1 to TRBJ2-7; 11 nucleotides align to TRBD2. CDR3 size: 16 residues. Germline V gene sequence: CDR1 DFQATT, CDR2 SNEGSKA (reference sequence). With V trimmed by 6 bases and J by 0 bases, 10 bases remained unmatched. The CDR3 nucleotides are TGCAGTGCGAGTACCGGGACTAGCGGAATCTCCTACGAGCAGTACTTC. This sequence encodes CSASTGTSGISYEQYF.